The 20 T cell receptor beta chains given below trace back to one sample, sequenced in a study of OX40 agonist ivuxolimab in advanced cancers. Produced via immunoSEQ multiplex PCR; TCRdb's table is partial and in-frame only. The repertoire holds about 86,000 clones, more than 85% seen once, with 0.95% to 1.2% in the top ten. The sample here was CD4+ or CD8+ T cells sorted from blood, taken in a trial of the OX40 agonist ivuxolimab. The receptors originated from an adult with an advanced solid tumor such as melanoma, head and neck, liver or kidney cancer.

J is TRBJ1-1 and V is TRBV5-8, with D possibly TRBD1 on 5 matching bases. V lost 4 bases and J 1 base, leaving 8 bases between the germline ends. Germline CDR1 and CDR2: SGHTS and YDEGEE. The CDR3 consists of 13 residues. CDR3: CASSRDRNTEAFF. The CDR3 DNA follows: TGTGCCAGCAGCCGCGACAGGAACACTGAAGCTTTCTTT.

This chain uses TRBV6-1 with TRBJ1-1; perhaps TRBD1 as D (5 bases). Trimming cost V 2 bases and J 1 base, with 11 bases left between them. In germline, CDR1 is MNHNS, CDR2 SASEGT. The CDR3 has 15 residues. The CDR3 DNA sequence: TGTGCCAGCAGTGAACTCCGGGGACCGAACACTGAAGCTTTCTTT. Its protein product is CASSELRGPNTEAFF.

This sequence joins TRBV12-2 and TRBJ2-2; the table's D call TRBD2 went unverified against the DNA. TRBV12-2 is reported as a pseudogene. This CDR3 contains 18 residues. The CDR3 protein is CASRLEAEGEGLPGELFF. CDR3 coding DNA: TGTGCAAGTCGCTTAGAAGCAGAGGGGGAGGGCCTTCCCGGGGAGCTGTTTTTT.

This clone was seen a single time. This chain links TRBV5-1 with TRBJ2-5; 11 nucleotides line up with TRBD2. V lost 3 bases and J lost 4; bases outside the gene matches: 11. The CDR3 runs 17 residues. The germline gives CDR1 SGHRS, CDR2 YFSETQ. CDR3 residues: CASSSWGHGLAGETQYF. CDR3 coding DNA: TGCGCCAGCAGCTCATGGGGACACGGACTAGCGGGAGAGACCCAGTACTTC.

The chain joins TRBV7-2 to TRBJ2-5; 7 nucleotides align to TRBD2. This CDR3 comprises 15 residues. Germline assignment: CDR1 SGHTA and CDR2 FQGNSA. The J segment lost 5 bases and the V segment lost 3 bases, leaving 9 bases of the junction unmatched. CDR3 residues: CASSFYDNGRETQYF. The CDR3 bases are TGTGCCAGCAGCTTCTATGACAACGGGAGGGAGACCCAGTACTTC.

This chain links TRBV5-6 with TRBJ1-2; 7 nucleotides line up with TRBD1. In germline, CDR1 is SGHDT, CDR2 YYEEEE. The J segment lost 1 base and the V segment lost 4 bases, leaving 10 bases of the junction unmatched. The length of the CDR3 is 16 residues. The DNA for the CDR3 is TGTGCCAGCAGCCAGGGGGGCAGGGCTTATAACTATGGCTACACCTTC. It codes for CASSQGGRAYNYGYTF.

This chain uses TRBV18 with TRBJ2-7; D unclear. The V end was cut by 3 bases, the J end by 0 bases, with 12 bases between. The CDR3 has 15 residues. Germline V gene lookup returns CDR1 KGHSH and CDR2 LQKENI. Here the CDR3 reads CASSPSISSSYEQYF. CDR3 DNA: TGTGCCAGCTCACCCTCGATCTCGAGCTCCTACGAGCAGTACTTC.

This rearrangement joins TRBV5-1 to TRBJ1-1, with D uncertain. With 0 bases removed from V and 1 base from J, the gap between germline ends came to 10 bases. The CDR3 runs 15 residues. Germline lookup yields CDR1 SGHRS and CDR2 YFSETQ. The CDR3 loop reads CASSLVDLQNTEAFF. CDR3 coding DNA: TGCGCCAGCAGCTTGGTGGACTTACAGAACACTGAAGCTTTCTTT.

The CDR3 coding sequence is TGTGCCAGCAGTTATACCGGGACTGTTCACAATGAGCAGTTCTTC. Protein product: CASSYTGTVHNEQFF. V is TRBV7-2 and J is TRBJ2-1; maybe TRBD2 (6 bases). CDR1 is SGHTA, CDR2 FQGNSA, per germline. The CDR3 runs 15 residues. The ends were cut back, 6 bases at V and 5 bases at J, with 17 bases in the middle.

The CDR3 region is CASRQPSGGNQPQHF. The CDR3 bases are TGTGCCAGCAGGCAACCGAGTGGAGGAAATCAGCCCCAGCATTTT. This chain connects TRBV6-1 to TRBJ1-5; D gene uncertain. The CDR3 is made up of 15 amino acids. Looked up from germline, CDR1 is MNHNS and CDR2 is SASEGT. Trimming took off 6 bases at V and 4 bases at J, with 16 bases between the two ends.

This clone was seen only once. This chain links TRBV10-3 with TRBJ2-7; 9 positions agree with TRBD2. V lost 4 bases to trimming and J lost 3 bases; unmatched junction nucleotides: 7. CDR1 and CDR2 from the germline V gene are ENHRY and SYGVKD. The CDR3 consists of 15 residues. This CDR3 reads CAISGLAGTSYEQYF. CDR3 coding DNA: TGTGCCATCAGTGGCCTAGCGGGAACTAGCTACGAGCAGTACTTC.

The CDR3 coding sequence is TGTGCCAGCAGCTCCCTTACAGGGAAGGGGTACGAGCAGTACTTC. Amino acid sequence: CASSSLTGKGYEQYF. The chain recombines TRBV11-2 with TRBJ2-7; D is perhaps TRBD1 (6 bases). V was shortened by 4 bases and J by 4 bases, with 17 bases between the two germline ends. The CDR3 is 15 residues long. Germline V gene sequence: CDR1 SGHAT, CDR2 FQNNGV.

The V call is TRBV4-2, the J call TRBJ2-7, with a possible D match to TRBD2 (6 bases). The ends were cut back, 0 bases at V and 4 bases at J, with 13 bases in the middle. Germline V gene lookup returns CDR1 LGHNA and CDR2 YNFKEQ. The CDR3 spans 15 residues. The CDR3 DNA reads TGTGCCAGCAGCCAAGAGGGACTCCGTGGATACGAGCAGTACTTC. Translating it yields CASSQEGLRGYEQYF.

V and J are TRBV28 and TRBJ2-7, with 12 bases identical to TRBD1. The trim removed 5 bases at V and 7 bases at J, leaving 15 bases unmatched. CDR1 and CDR2 from the germline V gene are MDHEN and SYDVKM. The CDR3 sequence is 17 residues long. The CDR3 here is CASSPPPGQGAPGEQYF. The CDR3, as DNA: TGTGCCAGCAGTCCGCCACCGGGACAGGGGGCTCCGGGGGAGCAGTACTTC.

The chain carries TRBV19 and TRBJ2-3; TRBD2 might be the D (5 bases). The CDR3 is made up of 15 amino acids. In germline, CDR1 is LNHDA, CDR2 SQIVND (reference sequence). Trimming took 3 bases from V and 1 from J, leaving 11 bases between them. The CDR3, as DNA: TGTGCCAGTAGTATCTCACTAGTGGGCACAGATACGCAGTATTTT. This translates into CASSISLVGTDTQYF.

The rearrangement joins TRBV9 to TRBJ2-7; 9 positions agree with TRBD2. Germline V gives CDR1 SGDLS, CDR2 YYNGEE. V shed 4 bases and J 4 bases; nucleotides not matched to a gene: 15. The CDR3 has 17 residues. The CDR3 here is CASSRSHLAGGVYEQYF. CDR3 nucleotide sequence: TGTGCCAGCAGCCGATCCCATCTTGCGGGGGGGGTTTACGAGCAGTACTTC.

The gene calls are TRBV25-1 and TRBJ1-2, with D perhaps matching TRBD1 (5 bases). Deletions cut 6 bases from V and 8 bases from J, with 16 bases between. This CDR3 has 13 amino acids. CDR1 and CDR2 from the germline V gene are MGHDK and SYGVNS. The CDR3 sequence is CASRQENSGGYTF. CDR3 DNA: TGTGCCAGCAGACAGGAGAACTCAGGGGGCTACACCTTC.

This chain joins TRBV28 and TRBJ2-7; 15 bases align to TRBD2. CDR3 length: 14 residues. CDR1 is MDHEN and CDR2 is SYDVKM in the germline V gene. The V gene end was trimmed by 6 bases and the J gene end by 7 bases; junction bases not matched to a gene: 4. The CDR3 spells CASRRTSGRGEQYF. CDR3 bases: TGTGCCAGCAGGCGGACTAGCGGGAGGGGTGAGCAGTACTTC. Looking up the rest from reference TRBV28 and TRBJ2-7 gives the full variable domain: DVKVTQSSRYLVKRTGEKVFLECVQDMDHENMFWYRQDPGLGLRLIYFSYDVKMKEKGDIPEGYSVSREKKERFSLILESASTNQTSMYLCASRRTSGRGEQYFGPGTRLTVT.

The rearrangement joins TRBV9 to TRBJ2-7; D may match TRBD1 or TRBD2 (7 bases each). Trimming removed 2 bases from V and 2 bases from J, with 23 bases in between. This CDR3 has 18 amino acids. The germline gives CDR1 SGDLS, CDR2 YYNGEE. The CDR3: CASSVGEGAFLSPYEQYF. The CDR3 nucleotides are TGTGCCAGCAGCGTTGGGGAGGGGGCTTTCCTATCTCCCTACGAGCAGTACTTC.

V usage is TRBV19 and J usage is TRBJ2-2; D is unclear. This CDR3 spans 17 amino acids. V lost 0 bases and J lost 5, with 16 bases in between. From germline, CDR1 is LNHDA and CDR2 SQIVND (reference sequence). CDR3 sequence (DNA): TGTGCCAGTAGTATAGATCTAAGGAGAGTAGATACCGGGGAGCTGTTTTTT. Its protein product is CASSIDLRRVDTGELFF.